This TCR beta chain appears in the sequencing data of a study of blood T cell repertoires in COVID-19. Overall study context: T cells, B-cell-depleted T cells, or PBMCs provided the cDNA or gDNA that served as material.

How the authors handled the data: Nucleated cell counts were estimated from reference gene primer amplification. TCRdb's copy holds only in-frame clones and misses some; the assay was immunoSEQ multiplex PCR. The DNA gave D and trimming, while V, J and clone size come from that table. Here the sample spans roughly 70,000 clones, around nine tenths being singletons. Looked up from germline, CDR1 is SGHAT and CDR2 is FQNNGV. The CDR3 is made up of 16 amino acids. J lost 6 bases, V lost 0 bases, and 9 bases had no gene match. This clonotype was sampled from a man aged 65 to 85 with acute or convalescent COVID-19. This chain links TRBV11-2 with TRBJ1-1; TRBD1 matches at 8 bases. The specimen was peripheral blood. The CDR3 sequence is CASSLDPPGGSAEAFF. The CDR3 nucleotides are TGTGCCAGCAGCTTAGACCCTCCAGGGGGCTCGGCTGAAGCTTTCTTT.